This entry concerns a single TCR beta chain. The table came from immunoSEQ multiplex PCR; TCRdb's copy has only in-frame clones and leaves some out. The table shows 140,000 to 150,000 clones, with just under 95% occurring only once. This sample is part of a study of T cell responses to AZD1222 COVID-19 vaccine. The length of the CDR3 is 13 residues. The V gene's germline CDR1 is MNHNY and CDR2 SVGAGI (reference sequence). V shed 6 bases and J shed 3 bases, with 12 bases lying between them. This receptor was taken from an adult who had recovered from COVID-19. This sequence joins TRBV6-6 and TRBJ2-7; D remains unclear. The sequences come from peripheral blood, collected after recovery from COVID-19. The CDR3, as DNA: TGTGCCAGCAGCCCGGGTCCCAACTACGAGCAGTACTTC. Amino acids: CASSPGPNYEQYF.